Shown below are 25 T cell receptor beta chains from a single sample sequenced in a study of blood T cell repertoires in COVID-19. Sequencing used immunoSEQ multiplex PCR; TCRdb keeps in-frame clones, though not all of them. The sample contains about 40,000 clones, 89% of which appear only once. Material: peripheral blood. Source of these receptors: a man aged 50 or older with active COVID-19.

The chain couples TRBV19 to TRBJ2-2, with 10 bases that match TRBD2. CDR1 is LNHDA, CDR2 SQIVND, per germline (reference sequence). V lost 4 bases and J lost 5; bases outside the gene matches: 10. CDR3 length equals 17 residues. The CDR3 region is CASSTPPGLARTGELFF. The CDR3 coding sequence is TGTGCCAGTAGTACCCCACCGGGACTAGCGAGGACCGGGGAGCTGTTTTTT.

The V call is TRBV6-4, the J call TRBJ2-3; 9 nucleotides agree with TRBD2. The CDR3 contains 16 residues. Trimming removed 2 bases from V and 5 bases from J; junction bases left unmatched: 8. CDR1 and CDR2 (germline): MRHNA, SNTAGT. CDR3 bases: TGTGCCAGCAGTGACGGGGCGGGAGGGCCTAGAGATACGCAGTATTTT. Its translation is CASSDGAGGPRDTQYF.

V usage is TRBV20-1 and J usage is TRBJ2-2; 9 bases match TRBD2. Germline V gene data show CDR1 as DFQATT and CDR2 as SNEGSKA (reference sequence). With V trimmed by 3 bases and J by 6 bases, 8 bases remained unmatched. The CDR3 is 15 amino acids. Here the CDR3 DNA reads TGCAGTGCTAGTCGGGCGGGAGGGCCCTCCGGGGAGCTGTTTTTT. Amino acid sequence: CSASRAGGPSGELFF.

This clone was observed a few times. The J gene is TRBJ1-6, the V gene TRBV6-2 or TRBV6-3; 10 bases are shared with TRBD1. The CDR3 sequence is 15 residues long. Losses at the gene ends were 6 bases for V and 14 bases for J; bases not matched to a gene: 13. CDR1 is MNHEY, CDR2 SVGEGT, per germline. The chain's CDR3 is CASSHTGTGDRTLHF. In DNA, the CDR3 is TGTGCCAGCAGCCACACCGGGACAGGGGACCGCACCCTCCACTTT.

This sequence joins TRBV19 and TRBJ1-1, with D hard to call. This CDR3 is built from 10 residues. Germline V gives CDR1 LNHDA, CDR2 SQIVND (reference sequence). Deletions cut 9 bases from V and 5 bases from J, with 7 bases between. CDR3 loop: CASGGTEAFF. In DNA form, the CDR3 reads TGTGCCAGCGGTGGTACTGAAGCTTTCTTT.

Concerning this clone: Additional DNA sequences in this sample encode the identical CDR3. The chain employs TRBV9 and TRBJ2-7, with 9 bases fitting TRBD1. The CDR3 sequence is 14 residues long. CDR1 is SGDLS and CDR2 is YYNGEE in the germline V gene. V lost 0 bases to trimming and J lost 6 bases; unmatched junction nucleotides: 4. CDR3 sequence reads: CASSVEGTGLEQYF. The CDR3 coding sequence is TGTGCCAGCAGCGTAGAAGGGACAGGGCTCGAGCAGTACTTC.

CDR3 in DNA: TGTGCCAGCAGTTCAACGGACAGGGTAGGACGTGGAGGCTACACCTTC. Amino acid sequence: CASSSTDRVGRGGYTF. The chain uses TRBV6-6 and TRBJ1-2; TRBD1 agrees at 8 bases. The germline gives CDR1 MNHNY, CDR2 SVGAGI (reference sequence). This CDR3 contains 16 residues. J gave up 8 bases and V 4 bases, and 15 bases lay outside the gene matches.

In this sample, this clone turned up once. V is TRBV9 and J is TRBJ2-1; possible D gene TRBD2, 6 bases. Trimming removed 0 bases at V and 8 bases at J, with 6 bases between. The CDR3 extends over 12 amino acids. Germline V CDR1 and CDR2: SGDLS, YYNGEE. The CDR3 spells CASSVGGDEQFF. The CDR3 nucleotides read TGTGCCAGCAGCGTAGGGGGGGATGAGCAGTTCTTC.

The chain combines TRBV5-6 with TRBJ2-1; 9 bases agree with TRBD2. This CDR3 contains 14 residues. Germline CDR1 is SGHDT and CDR2 is YYEEEE. The V segment lost 2 bases and the J segment 10 bases; nucleotides outside the gene matches: 7. CDR3 protein: CASSFEREDDEQFF. CDR3 DNA sequence: TGTGCCAGCAGCTTTGAGCGGGAGGATGACGAGCAGTTCTTC.

This clone was recorded only once. The chain has TRBV7-3 and TRBJ2-1; D is uncertain. Trimming pared 1 base from V and 8 bases from J, leaving 15 bases between. Germline CDR1 and CDR2: SGHTA and FQGTGA. This CDR3 comprises 15 residues. The DNA for the CDR3 is TGTGCCAGCAGCTTAAGGTCGGCTAGTGTCGATGAGCAGTTCTTC. Translation gives CASSLRSASVDEQFF. Supplemented by reference TRBV7-3 and TRBJ2-1, the full variable domain reads GAGVSQTPSNKVTEKGKYVELRCDPISGHTALYWYRQSLGQGPEFLIYFQGTGAADDSGLPNDRFFAVRPEGSVSTLKIQRTERGDSAVYLCASSLRSASVDEQFFGPGTRLTVL.

The V and J genes are TRBV12-5 and TRBJ2-2; D unresolved. The CDR3 loop spans 13 amino acids. V was trimmed by 2 bases and J by 7 bases, leaving 8 bases between them. Germline CDR1 and CDR2: LGHNT and FRNRAP. The CDR3 reads CASGLYEDGELFF. The CDR3 bases are TGTGCTAGTGGTTTGTACGAGGACGGGGAGCTGTTTTTT.

The rearrangement uses TRBV28 and TRBJ1-1; 9 bases are a match to TRBD1. The CDR3 length is 15 residues. The ends lost 5 bases at V and 1 base at J; junction bases unmatched: 5. The germline gives CDR1 MDHEN, CDR2 SYDVKM. The CDR3 region has the DNA TGTGCCAGCAGTCCCGGGACAGGGCGGAACACTGAAGCTTTCTTT. This encodes CASSPGTGRNTEAFF.

The chain joins TRBV27 to TRBJ2-1, with 9 bases identical to TRBD2. V trimming: 5 bases; J trimming: 8 bases; junction bases outside the gene matches: 13. Germline-derived CDR1 and CDR2 are MNHEY and SMNVEV (reference sequence). The CDR3 totals 16 residues. The CDR3 DNA reads TGTGCCAGCAGTCCCTTGGCGGGAGGGCCCTCCCATGAGCAGTTCTTC. Amino acid sequence: CASSPLAGGPSHEQFF.

The CDR3 region has the DNA TGTGCCAGCAGCTTATCCCGGCAGGGAGGTTTAGAAAAACTGTTTTTT. As protein: CASSLSRQGGLEKLFF. This chain joins TRBV7-9 and TRBJ1-4; perhaps TRBD1 as D (5 bases). The ends were cut back, 2 bases at V and 8 bases at J, with 18 bases in the middle. The germline gives CDR1 SEHNR, CDR2 FQNEAQ (reference sequence). The CDR3 spans 16 residues.

V gene TRBV6-5 combines with J gene TRBJ1-2; 10 bases line up with TRBD1. The CDR3 has 13 residues. CDR1 is MNHEY, CDR2 SVGAGI, per germline. V shed 8 bases and J 4 bases; nucleotides not matched to a gene: 4. This chain's CDR3 is CASSGTGAYGYTF. The CDR3 region has the DNA TGTGCCAGCTCGGGGACAGGGGCCTATGGCTACACCTTC.

CDR3 amino acids: CATSDGTRPRRELFF. The CDR3 DNA reads TGTGCCACCAGTGACGGGACTAGACCCAGGAGGGAGCTGTTTTTT. The chain has TRBV24-1 and TRBJ2-2, with 8 bases aligning to TRBD2. CDR3 size: 15 residues. J lost 9 bases, V lost 4 bases, and 9 bases had no gene match. In germline, CDR1 is KGHDR, CDR2 SFDVKD.

This chain joins TRBV7-2 and TRBJ1-3; the match to TRBD1 covers 8 bases. The germline CDR1 and CDR2 sequences are SGHTA and FQGNSA. The V gene end was trimmed by 5 bases and the J gene end by 2 bases; junction bases not matched to a gene: 5. The CDR3 has 15 residues. The DNA for the CDR3 is TGTGCCAGCAGCAGGCAGGGGGCACCTGGAAACACCATATATTTT. Amino acid sequence: CASSRQGAPGNTIYF.

V and J are TRBV5-1 and TRBJ1-3, with 9 nucleotides matching TRBD1. There are 14 residues in the CDR3. After removal of 4 bases from V and 4 bases from J, the junction contained 3 bases not matched to a gene. From germline, CDR1 is SGHRS and CDR2 YFSETQ. The CDR3 DNA reads TGCGCCAGCAGCGACGGGACAGGGGGAAACACCATATATTTT. It specifies CASSDGTGGNTIYF. The full variable domain, with the rest looked up from reference TRBV5-1 and TRBJ1-3, is KAGVTQTPRYLIKTRGQQVTLSCSPISGHRSVSWYQQTPGQGLQFLFEYFSETQRNKGNFPGRFSGRQFSNSRSEMNVSTLELGDSALYLCASSDGTGGNTIYFGEGSWLTVV.

The rearrangement joins TRBV4-3 to TRBJ1-4; tentative D call: TRBD1 (5 bases). The V gene lost 3 bases and the J gene lost 14 bases, with 25 bases spanning the gap. The CDR3 is made up of 16 amino acids. The germline gives CDR1 LGHNA, CDR2 YSLEER. CDR3 loop: CASSHLSSAGYGYLFF. The CDR3 DNA sequence: TGCGCCAGCAGCCACCTTTCCTCGGCAGGGTATGGGTATCTGTTTTTT.

The chain joins TRBV2 to TRBJ2-2, with TRBD2 identical over 15 bases. The CDR3 loop spans 19 amino acids. Trimming took 6 bases from V and 3 from J; bases not matched to a gene: 11. The germline CDR1 and CDR2 sequences are SNHLY and FYNNEI. The CDR3 is CASRTWTSGRAVDTGELFF. CDR3 sequence (DNA): TGTGCCAGCAGAACTTGGACTAGCGGGAGGGCCGTCGACACCGGGGAGCTGTTTTTT.

This clone showed up many times. This rearrangement joins TRBV6-1 to TRBJ2-3; D possibly corresponds to TRBD2 (6 bases). There are 15 residues in the CDR3. Germline V CDR1 and CDR2: MNHNS, SASEGT. V was pared by 0 bases and J by 5 bases, with 12 bases between. CDR3 residues: CASSEAGGSVDTQYF. The CDR3 coding sequence is TGTGCCAGCAGTGAAGCGGGGGGTTCGGTAGATACGCAGTATTTT.

This sequence joins TRBV28 and TRBJ2-2, with TRBD2 matching over 11 bases. J gave up 6 bases and V 6 bases, and 9 bases lay outside the gene matches. Germline CDR1 is MDHEN and CDR2 is SYDVKM. The length of the CDR3 is 16 residues. The CDR3 DNA reads as TGTGCCAGCAGCCGTTTTACTAGCGGGAGAGCCGGGGAGCTGTTTTTT. Residues: CASSRFTSGRAGELFF.

With respect to this clone: Other DNA variants within this sample encode the same CDR3. J is TRBJ2-1 and V is TRBV24-1; D call uncertain. Germline V gene sequence: CDR1 KGHDR, CDR2 SFDVKD. The CDR3 is made up of 14 amino acids. The germline V and J ends were trimmed by 3 bases and 6 bases, with 11 bases remaining between them. The CDR3 nucleotides are TGTGCCACCAGTGATGCTACCAATTCCAATGAGCAGTTCTTC. Amino acids: CATSDATNSNEQFF.

This chain connects TRBV28 to TRBJ1-1; D remains ambiguous. The CDR3 extends over 13 amino acids. V was shortened by 4 bases and J by 1 base, with 7 bases between the two germline ends. Germline lookup yields CDR1 MDHEN and CDR2 SYDVKM. CDR3 bases: TGTGCCAGCAGTTCGTACAAGAACACTGAAGCTTTCTTT. This codes for CASSSYKNTEAFF.

The V call is TRBV29-1, the J call TRBJ2-1; tentatively, D is TRBD1 (7 bases). V was shortened by 4 bases and J by 6 bases, with 19 bases between the two germline ends. The CDR3 sequence is 15 residues long. Germline CDR1 and CDR2: SQVTM and ANQGSEA. Here the CDR3 reads CSVGARSGGPNEQFF. The CDR3 DNA is TGCAGCGTTGGCGCCAGGTCAGGGGGGCCCAATGAGCAGTTCTTC.